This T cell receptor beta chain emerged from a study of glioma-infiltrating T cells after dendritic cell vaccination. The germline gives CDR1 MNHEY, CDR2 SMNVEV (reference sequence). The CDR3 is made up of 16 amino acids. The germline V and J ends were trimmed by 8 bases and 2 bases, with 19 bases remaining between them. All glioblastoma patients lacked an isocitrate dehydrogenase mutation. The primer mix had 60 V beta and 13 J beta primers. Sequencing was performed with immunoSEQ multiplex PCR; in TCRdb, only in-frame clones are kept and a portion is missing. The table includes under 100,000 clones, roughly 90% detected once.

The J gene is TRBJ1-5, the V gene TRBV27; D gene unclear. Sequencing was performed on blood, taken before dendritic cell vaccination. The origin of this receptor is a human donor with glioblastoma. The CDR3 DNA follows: TGTGCCAGCTTGCCGGAGCTGCCCCTGGGCAATCAGCCCCAGCATTTT. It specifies CASLPELPLGNQPQHF.